A single sample is the source of the 20 T cell receptor beta chains below, sequenced in a study of T cell repertoires in cytomegalovirus infection. TCRdb ran MiXCR on the reads and lists one entry per CDR3 protein. The top ten clones hold around 13% of a sample with about 770,000 distinct CDR3 sequences, almost 30% of them seen once. These receptors have no known antigen. The material sequenced was cultured CD8+ T cells from PBMCs, taken from culture after CMV antigen stimulation. These receptors originate from a human donor in good health (CMV status not recorded). Some clones in this sample may be carry-over from other donors' samples.

This clonotype was seen a few times. This chain connects TRBV7-8 to TRBJ2-7; D is undetermined. Germline assignment: CDR1 SGHVS and CDR2 FQNEAQ. The CDR3 has 14 residues. V shed 5 bases and J shed 2 bases, with 13 bases lying between them. CDR3 sequence: CASSIRATPYEQYF. The DNA for the CDR3 is TGTGCCAGCAGCATTAGGGCCACCCCCTACGAGCAGTACTTC.

This chain links TRBV19 with TRBJ2-1, with 11 bases identical to TRBD2. The CDR3 runs to 16 residues. The germline V gene encodes CDR1 LNHDA and CDR2 SQIVND (reference sequence). Trimming at V came to 3 bases and at J to 10 bases, leaving 11 bases not matched to a gene. The CDR3 nucleotides are TGTGCCAGTAGTATCGCCGGTAGCGGGGGGGCAGGCGAGCAGTTCTTC. Its protein is CASSIAGSGGAGEQFF.

This clonotype was picked up many times. The chain uses TRBV7-9 and TRBJ1-1; no clear D gene. The germline CDR1 and CDR2 sequences are SEHNR and FQNEAQ (reference sequence). V was clipped by 4 bases and J by 4 bases, with 4 bases between them. There are 11 residues in the CDR3. The CDR3 DNA sequence: TGTGCCAGCAGCTCATTCACTGAAGCTTTCTTT. Encoded protein: CASSSFTEAFF.

The chain carries TRBV7-2 and TRBJ2-3; TRBD2 aligns across 10 bases. Looked up from germline, CDR1 is SGHTA and CDR2 is FQGNSA. V gave up 1 base and J gave up 5 bases; unmatched junction bases: 6. There are 16 residues in the CDR3. CDR3 nucleotides: TGTGCCAGCAGCTTAGTAGCGGGGGGCGGGAGAGATACGCAGTATTTT. Its translation is CASSLVAGGGRDTQYF.

The chain has TRBV4-3 and TRBJ1-5; tentative D call: TRBD1 (5 bases). The CDR3 runs 16 residues. Trimming removed 0 bases at V and 7 bases at J, with 16 bases between. Germline CDR1 and CDR2: LGHNA and YSLEER. CDR3 sequence: CASSQDIPGLDQPQHF. The CDR3, as DNA: TGCGCCAGCAGCCAAGATATCCCGGGGCTGGACCAGCCCCAGCATTTT.

This clonotype appeared a few times. V usage is TRBV27 and J usage is TRBJ2-7; TRBD1 matches at 7 bases. The CDR3 covers 16 residues. The germline CDR1 and CDR2 sequences are MNHEY and SMNVEV (reference sequence). Germline trimming cut 4 bases from V and 3 bases from J; bases unmatched to any gene: 12. The chain's CDR3 is CASSSGTAKKYYEQYF. CDR3 DNA: TGTGCCAGCAGTTCCGGGACAGCGAAAAAATACTACGAGCAGTACTTC.

This clonotype appeared a few times. The gene calls are TRBV28 and TRBJ1-6, with no clear D. The V gene lost 6 bases and the J gene lost 0 bases, with 9 bases spanning the gap. Germline V gene data show CDR1 as MDHEN and CDR2 as SYDVKM. This CDR3 contains 15 residues. CDR3 DNA: TGTGCCAGCAGCTACAGCCTCTCCTATAATTCACCCCTCCACTTT. Encoded protein: CASSYSLSYNSPLHF.

This clonotype has just a few counts. The rearrangement joins TRBV23-1 to TRBJ2-7, with no clear D. TRBV23-1 is classed as an ORF, of uncertain function. The CDR3 is made up of 14 amino acids. Trimming removed 0 bases at V and 1 base at J, with 7 bases between. CDR3 region: CASSQSEASYEQYF. In DNA, the CDR3 is TGCGCCAGCAGTCAATCGGAAGCGTCCTACGAGCAGTACTTC.

The genes are TRBV27 and TRBJ1-1; no clear D gene. This CDR3 is 14 amino acids long. V shed 2 bases and J shed 5 bases, with 12 bases lying between them. Germline assignment: CDR1 MNHEY and CDR2 SMNVEV (reference sequence). CDR3 sequence (DNA): TGTGCCAGCAGTTTACTACCCCCGGATACTGAAGCTTTCTTT. It translates to CASSLLPPDTEAFF.

To note about this clonotype: A read error may produce the germline difference seen at one junction end. This chain uses TRBV5-3 with TRBJ2-5; maybe TRBD2 (7 bases). TRBV5-3 is marked as an open reading frame, function uncertain. This CDR3 spans 15 amino acids. This chain's CDR3 is CASSLRGGVKETQYF. The CDR3 DNA reads TGTGCCAGCAGCTTGAGAGGGGGGGTTAAAGAGACCCAGTACTTC.

The chain carries TRBV9 and TRBJ2-6, with 8 bases that match TRBD1. V was clipped by 5 bases and J by 0 bases; unmatched bases: 13. Per germline, CDR1 SGDLS and CDR2 YYNGEE. The CDR3 length is 19 residues. As DNA, the CDR3 is TGTGCCAGCAGATCTTCCCCGGGACAGGAAATCTCTGGGGCCAACGTCCTGACTTTC. This sequence encodes CASRSSPGQEISGANVLTF.

The table lists this clonotype with a few counts. The chain joins TRBV7-9 to TRBJ2-2, with D perhaps TRBD2 (6 bases). Germline assignment: CDR1 SEHNR and CDR2 FQNEAQ (reference sequence). The ends were cut back, 3 bases at V and 6 bases at J, with 8 bases in the middle. The CDR3 is 13 amino acids. CDR3 nucleotide sequence: TGTGCCAGCAGCTTCCGGAGGGCCGGGGAGCTGTTTTTT. Translation gives CASSFRRAGELFF.

This clonotype was seen only a few times. The chain combines TRBV7-8 with TRBJ2-1; 16 nucleotides match TRBD2. The germline V gene has CDR1 SGHVS and CDR2 FQNEAQ. This CDR3 has 19 amino acids. Germline trimming cut 5 bases from V and 0 bases from J; bases unmatched to any gene: 7. CDR3 DNA sequence: TGTGCCAGCAGCCCCGTGGGACTAGCGGGGGGGATCTCCTACAATGAGCAGTTCTTC. It encodes CASSPVGLAGGISYNEQFF.

The chain recombines TRBV15 with TRBJ2-6; D is unresolved. Germline CDR1 is LNHNV and CDR2 is YYDKDF (reference sequence). The CDR3 has 16 amino acids. Trimming shortened V by 3 bases and J by 0 bases, and 9 bases separated the two germline ends. The CDR3 protein is CATSSPYGSGANVLTF. The CDR3 nucleotides read TGTGCCACCAGCAGCCCCTATGGCTCTGGGGCCAACGTCCTGACTTTC.

Ten or more counts support this clonotype. DNA of the CDR3: TGTGCCAGCAGCTTAGATGGTGGTCCCTCGGCTGGCTACACCTTC. Its translation: CASSLDGGPSAGYTF. This chain links TRBV7-2 with TRBJ1-2, with D unclear. Trimming took off 1 base at V and 7 bases at J, with 16 bases between the two ends. Germline loops: CDR1 SGHTA, CDR2 FQGNSA. This CDR3 contains 15 residues.

This clonotype has a count of ten or more. A read error may produce the germline difference seen at one junction end. This chain joins TRBV6-5 and TRBJ2-1; D remains unclear. The CDR3 contains 14 residues. The germline V gene has CDR1 MNHEY and CDR2 SVGAGI. The CDR3 sequence: CASSYRGSSNEQFF. The CDR3, as DNA: TGTGCCAGCAGTTATAGAGGATCCTCCAATGAGCAGTTCTTC.

The rearrangement uses TRBV12-3 or TRBV12-4 and TRBJ1-1, with TRBD1 as a possible D gene (5 bases). Trimming removed 3 bases at V and 11 bases at J, with 16 bases between. The CDR3 is 13 residues long. The CDR3 here is CASSFARDPGAFF. The CDR3 coding sequence is TGTGCCAGCAGTTTTGCCAGGGACCCTGGTGCTTTCTTT.

The chain has TRBV4-2 and TRBJ2-1; the D gene could be TRBD1 or TRBD2 (5 bases each). V dropped 8 bases and J dropped 8 bases, with 13 bases sitting between them. The CDR3 runs to 12 residues. CDR1 LGHNA and CDR2 YNFKEQ come from the germline V gene. The CDR3 spells CASQKGTHEQFF. In nucleotides, the CDR3 is TGTGCCAGCCAAAAGGGGACCCATGAGCAGTTCTTC.

This clonotype showed up many times. The chain has TRBV7-2 and TRBJ2-3, with 7 bases matching TRBD2. This CDR3 comprises 12 residues. In germline, CDR1 is SGHTA, CDR2 FQGNSA. Trimming removed 8 bases from V and 1 base from J; junction bases left unmatched: 0. CDR3 amino acids: CASAGGTDTQYF. The CDR3 DNA reads as TGTGCCAGCGCGGGGGGCACAGATACGCAGTATTTT.

This clonotype was counted only a few times. This sequence joins TRBV10-1 and TRBJ2-1; 10 nucleotides match TRBD2. The CDR3 loop spans 14 amino acids. Per the germline V gene, CDR1 is WNHNN and CDR2 is SYGVQD (reference sequence). The J segment lost 8 bases and the V segment lost 2 bases, leaving 3 bases of the junction unmatched. The CDR3 region is CASSETSGAYEQFF. DNA of the CDR3: TGCGCCAGCAGTGAGACTAGCGGGGCCTATGAGCAGTTCTTC.